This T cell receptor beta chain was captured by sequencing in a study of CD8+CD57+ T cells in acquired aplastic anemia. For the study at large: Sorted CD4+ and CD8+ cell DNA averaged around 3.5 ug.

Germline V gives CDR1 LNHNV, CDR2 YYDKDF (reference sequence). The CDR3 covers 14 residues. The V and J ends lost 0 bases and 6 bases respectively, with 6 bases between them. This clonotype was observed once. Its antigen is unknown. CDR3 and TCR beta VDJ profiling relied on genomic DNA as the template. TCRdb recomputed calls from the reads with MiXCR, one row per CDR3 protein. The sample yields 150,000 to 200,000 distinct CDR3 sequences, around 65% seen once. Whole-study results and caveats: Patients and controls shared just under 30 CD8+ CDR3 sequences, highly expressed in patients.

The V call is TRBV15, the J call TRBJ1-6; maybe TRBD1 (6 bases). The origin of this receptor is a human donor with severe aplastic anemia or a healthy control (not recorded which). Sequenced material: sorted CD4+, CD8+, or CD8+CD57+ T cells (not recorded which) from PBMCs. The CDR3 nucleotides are TGTGCCACCAGCAGAGAACAGGGTAATTCACCCCTCCACTTT. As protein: CATSREQGNSPLHF.